This is a list of T cell receptor beta chains from one sample in a study of blood T cell repertoires in COVID-19. Only in-frame clones appear in the TCRdb table, and some are missing; sequencing was by immunoSEQ multiplex PCR. This table holds about 300,000 clones, around 86% found once. Sequencing was performed on PBMCs or T cells enriched from blood (not recorded which). These receptors were obtained from a woman in her thirties or forties who had recovered from COVID-19. CDR3s include the opening cysteine and the closing phenylalanine or tryptophan. Part of the rows lack a size; the others show once, few, many or a class for expanded clones.

>TRBJ2-3|.|TRBV18
CASSLLAGRPDTQYF
>TRBJ1-2|.|TRBV7-9
CATTLGQGSGGYTF
>TRBJ1-2|.|TRBV6-5
CASRPEVGALGYTF
>TRBJ2-7|.|TRBV6-5
CASSLTASYEQYF
>TRBJ1-1|.|TRBV7-8
CASSSPWGQLSTEAFF
>TRBJ1-1|.|TRBV7-2
CASRQGNMNTEAFF
>TRBJ2-5|.|TRBV3-1/TRBV3-2
CASSQDLGTPSQETQYF
>TRBJ1-2|.|TRBV6-6
CASSYNRQGNGYTF
>TRBJ1-4|.|TRBV6-5
CASRLGRNEKLFF
>TRBJ1-6|.|TRBV28
CASSSGDNYTPLHF
>TRBJ1-2|.|TRBV5-1
CASSLEGQGAAGYTF
>TRBJ1-5|.|TRBV27
CASSPGINQPQHF
>TRBJ2-3|.|TRBV13
CASSPNYTDTQYF
>TRBJ1-6|.|TRBV4-3
CASSFSLVSYNSPLHF
>TRBJ2-7|.|TRBV18
CASSPPSSEQYF
>TRBJ1-4|.|TRBV25-1
CASSEEGPNEKLFF
>TRBJ2-3|.|TRBV7-2
CASSYYNTDTQYF
>TRBJ2-2|.|TRBV6-5
CASSYAGQTITGELFF
>TRBJ2-1|few|TRBV6-1
CASSEGGTGFYNEQFF
>TRBJ1-2|.|TRBV5-1
CASSPGQSYYGYTF
>TRBJ2-7|.|TRBV5-4
CASSWGLAGGEREQYF
>TRBJ1-2|.|TRBV29-1
CSVESGKTASARYGYTF
>TRBJ1-1|once|TRBV6-4
CASSPGANMNTEAFF
>TRBJ2-2|.|TRBV5-1
CASYPRSGGGELFF
>TRBJ1-2|.|TRBV6-5
CASSTVQGRSYTF
>TRBJ2-7|.|TRBV7-3
CASSPDSSYEQYF
>TRBJ2-5|.|TRBV5-1
CASSLTRRVSGQETQYF
>TRBJ1-4|.|TRBV5-1
CASSLGARSGGSEKLFF
>TRBJ2-1|.|TRBV19
CATTRGSGYNEQFF
>TRBJ1-4|.|TRBV7-9
CASKGGRDRGEKLFF
>TRBJ1-2|.|TRBV27
CASSSTGSDSVYGYTF
>TRBJ2-7|few|TRBV28
CASSFLGPTYEQYF
>TRBJ2-7|.|TRBV5-1
CASSFTGLDEQYF
>TRBJ1-1|.|TRBV19
CASRPLLDRAGTEAFF
>TRBJ2-6|.|TRBV6-6
CASSRTGTGPGANVLTF
>TRBJ1-2|.|TRBV5-1
CASSLHLTGMDGYTF
>TRBJ1-2|once|TRBV18
CASSRGGLLYGYTF
>TRBJ1-1|.|TRBV10-1
CASSAAAWGAEAFF
>TRBJ2-3|.|TRBV5-1
CASSAGLAGTDTQYF
>TRBJ2-7|once|TRBV6-5
CAAGRSYEQYF
>TRBJ2-1|few|TRBV6-2/TRBV6-3
CASSYSGLAGNEQFF
>TRBJ2-2|.|TRBV29-1
CSAGTVRTGELFF
>TRBJ1-2|.|TRBV2
CASLAARAYGYTF
>TRBJ1-1|.|TRBV7-3
CASSLTSGDRVLEAFF
>TRBJ1-2|.|TRBV30
CAWSRLGYTF
>TRBJ1-1|.|TRBV7-9
CASSLAGGRTEAFF
>TRBJ2-5|many|TRBV4-1
CASSQGRVLAPGTQYF
>TRBJ2-1|.|TRBV19
CASSISFRVGNEQFF